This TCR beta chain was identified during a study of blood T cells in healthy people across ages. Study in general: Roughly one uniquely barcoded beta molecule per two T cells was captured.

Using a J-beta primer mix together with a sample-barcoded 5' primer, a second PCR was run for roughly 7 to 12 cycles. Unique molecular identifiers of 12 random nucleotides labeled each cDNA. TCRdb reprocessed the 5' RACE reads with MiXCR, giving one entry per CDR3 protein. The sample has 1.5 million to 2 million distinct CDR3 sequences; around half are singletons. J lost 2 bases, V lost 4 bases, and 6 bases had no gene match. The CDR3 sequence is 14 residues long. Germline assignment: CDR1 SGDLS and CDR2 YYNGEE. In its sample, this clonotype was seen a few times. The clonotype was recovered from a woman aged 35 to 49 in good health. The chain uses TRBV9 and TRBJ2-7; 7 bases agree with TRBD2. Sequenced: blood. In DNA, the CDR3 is TGTGCCAGCAGCAAGGGAGGGGCCACCTACGAGCAGTACTTC. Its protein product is CASSKGGATYEQYF. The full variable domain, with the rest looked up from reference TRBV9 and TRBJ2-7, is DSGVTQTPKHLITATGQRVTLRCSPRSGDLSVYWYQQSLDQGLQFLIQYYNGEERAKGNILERFSAQQFPDLHSELNLSSLELGDSALYFCASSKGGATYEQYFGPGTRLTVT.